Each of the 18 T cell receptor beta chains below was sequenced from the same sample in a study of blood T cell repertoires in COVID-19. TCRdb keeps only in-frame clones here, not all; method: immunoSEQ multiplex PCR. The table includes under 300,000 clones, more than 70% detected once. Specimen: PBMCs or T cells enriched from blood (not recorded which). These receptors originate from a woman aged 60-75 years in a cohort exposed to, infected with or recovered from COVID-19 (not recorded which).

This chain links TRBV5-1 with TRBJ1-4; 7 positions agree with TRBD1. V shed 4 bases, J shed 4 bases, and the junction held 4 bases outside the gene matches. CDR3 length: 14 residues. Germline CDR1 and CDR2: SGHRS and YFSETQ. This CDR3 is CASSARGDNEKLFF. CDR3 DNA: TGCGCCAGCAGCGCCAGGGGGGATAATGAAAAACTGTTTTTT.

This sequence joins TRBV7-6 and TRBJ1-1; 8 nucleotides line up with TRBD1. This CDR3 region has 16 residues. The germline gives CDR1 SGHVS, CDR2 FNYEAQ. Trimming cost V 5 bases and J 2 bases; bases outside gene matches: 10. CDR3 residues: CASSVIQGEVNTEAFF. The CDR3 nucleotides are TGTGCCAGCAGCGTTATACAGGGGGAAGTTAACACTGAAGCTTTCTTT.

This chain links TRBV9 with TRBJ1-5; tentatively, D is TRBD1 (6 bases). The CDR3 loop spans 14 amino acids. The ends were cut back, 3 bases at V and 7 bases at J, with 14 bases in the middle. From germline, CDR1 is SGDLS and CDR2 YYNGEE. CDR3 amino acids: CASSAVGRGQPQHF. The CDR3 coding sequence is TGTGCCAGCAGCGCGGTCGGGAGGGGGCAGCCCCAGCATTTT. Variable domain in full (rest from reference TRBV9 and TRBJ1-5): DSGVTQTPKHLITATGQRVTLRCSPRSGDLSVYWYQQSLDQGLQFLIQYYNGEERAKGNILERFSAQQFPDLHSELNLSSLELGDSALYFCASSAVGRGQPQHFGDGTRLSIL.

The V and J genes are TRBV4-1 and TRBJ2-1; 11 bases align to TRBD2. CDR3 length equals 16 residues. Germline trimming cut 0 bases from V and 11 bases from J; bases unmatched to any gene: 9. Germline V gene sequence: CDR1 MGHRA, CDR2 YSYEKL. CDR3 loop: CASSQEAAVAGGQQFF. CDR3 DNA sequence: TGCGCCAGCAGCCAAGAAGCGGCCGTAGCGGGAGGGCAGCAGTTCTTC.

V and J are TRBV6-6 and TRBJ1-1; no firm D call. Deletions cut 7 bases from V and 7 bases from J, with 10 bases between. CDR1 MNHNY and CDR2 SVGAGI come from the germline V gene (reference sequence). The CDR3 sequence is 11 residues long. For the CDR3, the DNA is TGTGCCAGCACCGACTGGGTTGAAGCTTTCTTT. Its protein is CASTDWVEAFF.

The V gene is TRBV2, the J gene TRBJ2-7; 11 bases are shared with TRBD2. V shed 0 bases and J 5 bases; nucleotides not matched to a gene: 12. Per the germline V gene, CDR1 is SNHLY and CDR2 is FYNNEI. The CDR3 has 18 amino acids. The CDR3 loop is CASSEALRSSGRVDEQYF. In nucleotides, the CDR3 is TGTGCCAGCAGTGAAGCGCTTCGGAGTAGCGGGAGGGTAGACGAGCAGTACTTC.

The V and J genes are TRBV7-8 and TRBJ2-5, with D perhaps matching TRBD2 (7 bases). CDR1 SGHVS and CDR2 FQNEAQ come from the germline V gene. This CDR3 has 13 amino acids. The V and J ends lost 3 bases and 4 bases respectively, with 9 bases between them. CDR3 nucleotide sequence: TGTGCCAGCAGCTTTAGGGGGGGAGAGACCCAGTACTTC. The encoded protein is CASSFRGGETQYF. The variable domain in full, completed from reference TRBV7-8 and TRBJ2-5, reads GAGVSQSPRYKVAKRGQDVALRCDPISGHVSLFWYQQALGQGPEFLTYFQNEAQLDKSGLPSDRFFAERPEGSVSTLKIQRTQQEDSAVYLCASSFRGGETQYFGPGTRLLVL.

As DNA, the CDR3 is TGTGCCAGCAGTGCCCCGGGACAGGGTTTCTACGAGCAGTACTTC. Its translation is CASSAPGQGFYEQYF. The chain combines TRBV25-1 with TRBJ2-7, with 9 bases lining up with TRBD1. After removal of 4 bases from V and 3 bases from J, the junction contained 7 bases not matched to a gene. Germline CDR1 and CDR2: MGHDK and SYGVNS. The length of the CDR3 is 15 residues.

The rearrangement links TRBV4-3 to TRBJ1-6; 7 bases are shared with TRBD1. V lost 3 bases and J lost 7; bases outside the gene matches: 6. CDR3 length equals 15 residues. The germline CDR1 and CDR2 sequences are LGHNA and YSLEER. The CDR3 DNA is TGCGCCAGCAGCCATCTAACAGGGGAAAATTCACCCCTCCACTTT. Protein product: CASSHLTGENSPLHF.

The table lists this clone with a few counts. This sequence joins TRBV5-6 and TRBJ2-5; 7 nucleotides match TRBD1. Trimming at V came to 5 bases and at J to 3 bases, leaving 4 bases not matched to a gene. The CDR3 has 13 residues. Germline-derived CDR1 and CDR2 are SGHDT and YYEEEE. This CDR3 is CASRFTGEETQYF. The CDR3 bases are TGTGCCAGCAGATTCACAGGGGAAGAGACCCAGTACTTC. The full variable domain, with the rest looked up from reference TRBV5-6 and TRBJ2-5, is DAGVTQSPTHLIKTRGQQVTLRCSPKSGHDTVSWYQQALGQGPQFIFQYYEEEERQRGNFPDRFSGHQFPNYSSELNVNALLLGDSALYLCASRFTGEETQYFGPGTRLLVL.

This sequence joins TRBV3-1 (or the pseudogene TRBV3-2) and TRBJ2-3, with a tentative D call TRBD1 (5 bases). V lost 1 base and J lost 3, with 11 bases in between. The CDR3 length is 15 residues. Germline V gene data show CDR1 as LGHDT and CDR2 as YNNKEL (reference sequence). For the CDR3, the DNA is TGTGCCAGCAGCCAAGTGGGGCAGCCAACAGATACGCAGTATTTT. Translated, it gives CASSQVGQPTDTQYF.

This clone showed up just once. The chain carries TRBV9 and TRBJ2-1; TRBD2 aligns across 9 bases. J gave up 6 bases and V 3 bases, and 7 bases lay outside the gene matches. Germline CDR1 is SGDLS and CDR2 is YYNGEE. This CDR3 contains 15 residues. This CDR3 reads CASSANSGRTNEQFF. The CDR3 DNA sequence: TGTGCCAGCAGCGCCAATAGCGGGAGAACCAATGAGCAGTTCTTC.

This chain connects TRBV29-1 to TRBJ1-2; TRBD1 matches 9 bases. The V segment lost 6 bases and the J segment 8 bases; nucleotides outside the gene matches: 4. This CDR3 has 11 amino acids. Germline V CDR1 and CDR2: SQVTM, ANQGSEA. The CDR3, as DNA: TGCAGCGTCCGGGACAGGGACGGCTACACCTTC. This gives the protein CSVRDRDGYTF. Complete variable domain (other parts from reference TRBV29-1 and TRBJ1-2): SAVISQKPSRDICQRGTSLTIQCQVDSQVTMMFWYRQQPGQSLTLIATANQGSEATYESGFVIDKFPISRPNLTFSTLTVSNMSPEDSSIYLCSVRDRDGYTFGSGTRLTVV.

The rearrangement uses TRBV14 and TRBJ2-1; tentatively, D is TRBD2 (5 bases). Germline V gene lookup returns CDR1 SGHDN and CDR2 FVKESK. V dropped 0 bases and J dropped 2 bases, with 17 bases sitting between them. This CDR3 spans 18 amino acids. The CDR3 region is CASSQEPFWRAAYNEQFF. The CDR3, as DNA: TGTGCCAGCAGCCAAGAGCCATTCTGGCGGGCGGCCTACAATGAGCAGTTCTTC.

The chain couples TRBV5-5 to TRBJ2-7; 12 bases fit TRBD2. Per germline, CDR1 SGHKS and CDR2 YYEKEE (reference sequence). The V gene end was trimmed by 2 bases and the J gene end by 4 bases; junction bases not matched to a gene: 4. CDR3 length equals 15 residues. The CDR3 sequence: CASSFGLAGSYEQYF. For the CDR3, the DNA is TGTGCCAGCAGCTTCGGACTAGCGGGGTCTTACGAGCAGTACTTC. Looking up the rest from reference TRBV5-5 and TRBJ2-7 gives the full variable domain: DAGVTQSPTHLIKTRGQQVTLRCSPISGHKSVSWYQQVLGQGPQFIFQYYEKEERGRGNFPDRFSARQFPNYSSELNVNALLLGDSALYLCASSFGLAGSYEQYFGPGTRLTVT.

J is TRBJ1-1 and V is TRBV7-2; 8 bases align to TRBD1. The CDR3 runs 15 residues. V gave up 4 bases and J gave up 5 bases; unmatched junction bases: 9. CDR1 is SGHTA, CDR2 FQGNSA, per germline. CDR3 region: CASSSSGGYRTEAFF. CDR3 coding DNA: TGTGCCAGCAGCTCATCAGGGGGCTATAGAACTGAAGCTTTCTTT.

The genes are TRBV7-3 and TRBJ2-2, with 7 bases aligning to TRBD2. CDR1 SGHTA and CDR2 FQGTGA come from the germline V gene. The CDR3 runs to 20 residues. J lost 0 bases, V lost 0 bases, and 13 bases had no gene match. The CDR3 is CASSLTWWEGIGPNTGELFF. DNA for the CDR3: TGTGCCAGCAGCTTAACGTGGTGGGAGGGGATAGGACCGAACACCGGGGAGCTGTTTTTT.

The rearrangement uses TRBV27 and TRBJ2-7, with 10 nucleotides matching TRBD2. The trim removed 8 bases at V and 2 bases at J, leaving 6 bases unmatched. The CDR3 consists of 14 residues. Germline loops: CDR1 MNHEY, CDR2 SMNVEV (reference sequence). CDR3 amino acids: CASRRLAGAYEQYF. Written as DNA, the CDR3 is TGTGCCAGCCGCCGGCTAGCGGGGGCCTACGAGCAGTACTTC.